Below are 27 T cell receptor beta chains sequenced from a single sample in a study of blood T cell repertoires in COVID-19. Assay used: immunoSEQ multiplex PCR; TCRdb lists only in-frame clones, some missing. The sample lists about 240,000 clones, 80% to 85% occurring once. The sequencing input was peripheral blood. These receptors originate from a woman aged 18-29 years with acute or convalescent COVID-19.

This clone was counted only a few times. V and J are TRBV27 and TRBJ1-6; TRBD1 is a possible D gene (6 bases). Trimming stripped 6 bases from V and 9 bases from J, with 18 bases between. CDR3 length: 15 amino acids. CDR1 is MNHEY, CDR2 SMNVEV, per germline (reference sequence). As DNA, the CDR3 is TGTGCCAGCAGACTCGGACAGCCAGGGGTTTCACCCCTCCACTTT. Residues: CASRLGQPGVSPLHF.

This chain connects TRBV7-8 to TRBJ2-7; TRBD1 is a possible D gene (6 bases). The CDR3 has 13 residues. Per the germline V gene, CDR1 is SGHVS and CDR2 is FQNEAQ. Trimming stripped 5 bases from V and 4 bases from J, with 12 bases between. Here the CDR3 DNA reads TGTGCCAGCAGCGGGCGAGGGGGTTACGAGCAGTACTTC. Protein: CASSGRGGYEQYF.

This sequence joins TRBV5-1 and TRBJ1-1; tentative D call: TRBD1 (5 bases). The CDR3 contains 19 residues. CDR1 is SGHRS, CDR2 YFSETQ, per germline. V lost 4 bases and J lost 3, with 28 bases in between. The CDR3 sequence is CASSPQAMLNINRDTEAFF. In DNA form, the CDR3 reads TGCGCCAGCAGCCCACAGGCGATGCTAAACATAAATAGGGACACTGAAGCTTTCTTT.

The chain is built from TRBV19 and TRBJ2-2; no reliable D call. Germline V lookup: CDR1 LNHDA, CDR2 SQIVND (reference sequence). Between the trimmed V and J ends, which lost 3 bases and 3 bases, there was a span of 5 bases. CDR3 length equals 13 residues. The CDR3 nucleotides read TGTGCCAGTAGTATTATCCACACCGGGGAGCTGTTTTTT. This codes for CASSIIHTGELFF.

This chain joins TRBV5-1 and TRBJ2-5, with 8 bases aligning to TRBD2. This CDR3 region has 18 residues. CDR1 and CDR2 from the germline V gene are SGHRS and YFSETQ. V was pared by 0 bases and J by 1 base, with 11 bases of the junction left unmatched. Written as DNA, the CDR3 is TGCGCCAGCAGCTTGGTCCAGGGACTAGGAGCCGGCCAAGAGACCCAGTACTTC. This sequence encodes CASSLVQGLGAGQETQYF.

The J gene is TRBJ2-7, the V gene TRBV14; 10 bases line up with TRBD2. Germline CDR1 is SGHDN and CDR2 is FVKESK. The CDR3 runs 16 residues. The junction had 10 bases not matched to a gene; V was cut back by 4 bases and J by 4 bases. The CDR3 bases are TGTGCCAGCAGCCCTGCTGGGCTAGCGGGAGTGTACGAGCAGTACTTC. This sequence encodes CASSPAGLAGVYEQYF.

DNA of the CDR3: TGCGCCAGCAGCCAGGGGACAGCTTACTATGGCTACACCTTC. Translating it yields CASSQGTAYYGYTF. The chain employs TRBV4-1 and TRBJ1-2, with 7 bases identical to TRBD1. This CDR3 has 14 amino acids. With 3 bases clipped from V and 3 bases from J, the junction kept 4 bases outside the gene matches. CDR1 and CDR2 from the germline V gene are MGHRA and YSYEKL.

The V call is TRBV29-1, the J call TRBJ2-3; TRBD2 matches 8 bases. Germline assignment: CDR1 SQVTM and CDR2 ANQGSEA. V lost 7 bases, J lost 0 bases, and 9 bases stayed unmatched. This CDR3 is built from 15 residues. CDR3 bases: TGCAGCGGGGGTCTTAGCGGGACTAGCACAGATACGCAGTATTTT. Translated: CSGGLSGTSTDTQYF.

The chain links TRBV19 to TRBJ1-4; tentative D call: TRBD1 (6 bases). Germline V gene sequence: CDR1 LNHDA, CDR2 SQIVND (reference sequence). The V and J ends lost 8 bases and 4 bases respectively, with 11 bases between them. The CDR3 extends over 13 amino acids. DNA for the CDR3: TGTGCCAGTGGATGGACAGTTAATGAAAAACTGTTTTTT. This gives the protein CASGWTVNEKLFF.

The V call is TRBV27, the J call TRBJ2-7; TRBD2 aligns across 10 bases. Losses at the gene ends were 4 bases for V and 4 bases for J; bases not matched to a gene: 16. This CDR3 comprises 18 residues. Germline V lookup: CDR1 MNHEY, CDR2 SMNVEV (reference sequence). The CDR3 nucleotides are TGTGCCAGCAGTTCCCCCTCCCAACTAGCGGGGCCTCTTTACGAGCAGTACTTC. It yields the protein CASSSPSQLAGPLYEQYF.

Worth noting for this clone: Other DNA sequences in the same sample also yield this CDR3. This chain joins TRBV28 and TRBJ2-1; weak D call: TRBD2 (6 bases). CDR1 MDHEN and CDR2 SYDVKM come from the germline V gene. The CDR3 loop spans 14 amino acids. V was trimmed by 2 bases and J by 3 bases, leaving 8 bases between them. DNA for the CDR3: TGTGCCAGCAGTTTAGGAGGGAGCTACAATGAGCAGTTCTTC. It encodes CASSLGGSYNEQFF.

This chain uses TRBV4-2 with TRBJ1-5; 8 bases are shared with TRBD1. CDR1 is LGHNA and CDR2 is YNFKEQ in the germline V gene. V lost 3 bases to trimming and J lost 7 bases; unmatched junction nucleotides: 2. The CDR3 is 13 amino acids. This CDR3 reads CASSQDREQPQHF. Here the CDR3 DNA reads TGTGCCAGCAGCCAGGACAGGGAGCAGCCCCAGCATTTT.

In its sample, this clone was seen once. V gene TRBV6-5 combines with J gene TRBJ1-4; TRBD1 aligns across 7 bases. J gave up 11 bases and V 6 bases, and 12 bases lay outside the gene matches. The CDR3 loop spans 14 amino acids. CDR1 and CDR2 (germline): MNHEY, SVGAGI. CDR3: CASRTTGTIQKLFF. The CDR3 DNA is TGTGCCAGCAGAACGACAGGGACGATCCAGAAACTGTTTTTT.

V and J are TRBV4-3 and TRBJ2-3; 7 positions match TRBD2. The CDR3 contains 17 residues. V dropped 3 bases and J dropped 2; count of bases not matched to a gene: 11. The germline V gene encodes CDR1 LGHNA and CDR2 YSLEER. The CDR3 nucleotides are TGCGCCAGCAGCCAGAACCAACCGGGACTAAACACAGATACGCAGTATTTT. Translation gives CASSQNQPGLNTDTQYF.

The rearrangement uses TRBV7-2 and TRBJ2-2; 7 bases align to TRBD2. The CDR3 runs to 15 residues. V dropped 1 base and J dropped 10; count of bases not matched to a gene: 9. Looked up from germline, CDR1 is SGHTA and CDR2 is FQGNSA. CDR3 loop: CASSLVGAGRAELFF. Written as DNA, the CDR3 is TGTGCCAGCAGCTTAGTTGGAGCGGGAAGAGCGGAGCTGTTTTTT.

The chain recombines TRBV7-9 with TRBJ2-1; possibly TRBD2 for D (6 bases). With 5 bases removed from V and 10 bases from J, the gap between germline ends came to 18 bases. Looked up from germline, CDR1 is SEHNR and CDR2 is FQNEAQ (reference sequence). CDR3 length: 14 amino acids. The CDR3 is CASSEKTSRTEQFF. The CDR3 DNA sequence: TGTGCCAGCAGCGAAAAGACTAGTCGCACCGAGCAGTTCTTC.

Only one count was recorded for this clone. The chain carries TRBV6-5 and TRBJ2-1, with 10 bases fitting TRBD2. This CDR3 spans 15 amino acids. From germline, CDR1 is MNHEY and CDR2 SVGAGI. J was trimmed by 5 bases and V by 2 bases; bases with no gene match: 3. The CDR3 is CASSYGLAENNEQFF. DNA of the CDR3: TGTGCCAGCAGTTACGGACTAGCGGAAAACAATGAGCAGTTCTTC.

CDR3 DNA sequence: TGTGCCAGCAGCCTCCCTACAGGGGGCGGCCAAGAGACCCAGTACTTC. It is translated as CASSLPTGGGQETQYF. The V gene is TRBV7-8, the J gene TRBJ2-5; 9 nucleotides line up with TRBD1. The J segment lost 1 base and the V segment lost 5 bases, leaving 8 bases of the junction unmatched. CDR3 length: 16 amino acids. CDR1 and CDR2 (germline): SGHVS, FQNEAQ.

V usage is TRBV7-3 and J usage is TRBJ2-2; the match to TRBD2 covers 12 bases. Germline trimming cut 5 bases from V and 6 bases from J; bases unmatched to any gene: 7. CDR1 SGHTA and CDR2 FQGTGA come from the germline V gene. The CDR3 sequence is 16 residues long. CDR3 sequence reads: CASSPVSSGRAGELFF. The DNA for the CDR3 is TGTGCCAGCAGCCCCGTTTCTAGCGGGAGGGCCGGGGAGCTGTTTTTT.

V usage is TRBV6-4 and J usage is TRBJ2-3; 8 bases line up with TRBD2. Germline V gene data show CDR1 as MRHNA and CDR2 as SNTAGT. This CDR3 comprises 16 residues. V gave up 0 bases and J gave up 0 bases; unmatched junction bases: 2. CDR3 in amino acids: CASSDSAGGSTDTQYF. The CDR3 DNA follows: TGTGCCAGCAGTGACTCGGCGGGAGGTAGCACAGATACGCAGTATTTT.

This clone was recorded a few times. This chain links TRBV7-8 with TRBJ1-3, with 7 bases lining up with TRBD1. V dropped 5 bases and J dropped 3; count of bases not matched to a gene: 10. The CDR3 length is 16 residues. Germline V gives CDR1 SGHVS, CDR2 FQNEAQ. This chain's CDR3 is CASSPGQAEVGNTIYF. CDR3 sequence (DNA): TGTGCCAGCAGCCCAGGACAGGCTGAGGTTGGAAACACCATATATTTT.

This clone was seen only once. The genes are TRBV10-3 and TRBJ2-7; D not resolved. CDR3 length: 11 amino acids. Germline V CDR1 and CDR2: ENHRY, SYGVKD. V lost 8 bases, J lost 3 bases, and 8 bases lay in between. CDR3 amino acids: CAIGLDYEQYF. The CDR3 DNA follows: TGTGCCATCGGGCTCGACTACGAGCAGTACTTC.

This rearrangement joins TRBV4-2 to TRBJ2-3; 11 nucleotides agree with TRBD2. The germline CDR1 and CDR2 sequences are LGHNA and YNFKEQ. This CDR3 contains 17 residues. V lost 0 bases and J lost 5; bases outside the gene matches: 7. The CDR3 DNA reads as TGTGCCAGCAGCCAAGATCTACTAGCGGGAGTGGAAGATACGCAGTATTTT. This translates into CASSQDLLAGVEDTQYF.

The chain couples TRBV28 to TRBJ1-2; TRBD1 is a possible D gene (5 bases). The CDR3 runs to 12 residues. V shed 6 bases and J shed 8 bases, with 13 bases lying between them. Germline CDR1 and CDR2: MDHEN and SYDVKM. CDR3 in DNA: TGTGCCAGCAGGGCCGGGACTAGAGGCTACACCTTC. Translation gives CASRAGTRGYTF.

The gene calls are TRBV7-2 and TRBJ1-1; TRBD1 is a possible D gene (6 bases). The CDR3 loop spans 15 amino acids. The V gene lost 4 bases and the J gene lost 0 bases, with 12 bases spanning the gap. The germline CDR1 and CDR2 sequences are SGHTA and FQGNSA. CDR3 loop: CASSSGGGVNTEAFF. The CDR3 DNA reads as TGTGCCAGCAGCTCAGGAGGGGGGGTGAACACTGAAGCTTTCTTT.

J is TRBJ2-7 and V is TRBV7-9, with D perhaps TRBD2 (6 bases). This CDR3 has 16 amino acids. The germline gives CDR1 SEHNR, CDR2 FQNEAQ (reference sequence). V lost 4 bases, J lost 1 base, and 17 bases lay in between. The CDR3 bases are TGTGCCAGCAGCTCAACATCACTAGCTCCATCCTACGAGCAGTACTTC. Translating it yields CASSSTSLAPSYEQYF.

The chain uses TRBV30 and TRBJ1-1; no clear D. The germline V gene has CDR1 GTSNPN and CDR2 SVGIG (reference sequence). The CDR3 consists of 13 residues. V was clipped by 0 bases and J by 5 bases, with 10 bases between them. This CDR3 is CAWSVLAGTEAFF. In DNA, the CDR3 is TGTGCCTGGAGTGTACTAGCGGGTACTGAAGCTTTCTTT.